This T cell receptor (beta chain) comes out of a study of shared clonotypes between healthy human individuals. Overall study context: Each donor's CD4 naive and CD4 memory cells filled three plates apiece, CD8 naive two, and CD8 memory one.

After removal of 5 bases from V and 5 bases from J, the junction contained 9 bases not matched to a gene. The CDR3 length is 16 residues. CDR1 is MNHEY and CDR2 is SMNVEV in the germline V gene (reference sequence). Only Caucasian adults living in Nashville, Tennessee served as donors. In the study's own analysis: In the immunoSEQ data, sequences were junction-only and lacked quality scores, so filtering differed. Clones were read by immunoSEQ multiplex PCR, and TCRdb kept only the in-frame ones, dropping some. V, J and clone size were drawn from that table, and D and trimming were deduced from the DNA. The repertoire holds 550,000 to 800,000 clones, with around 90% as singletons.

This sequence joins TRBV27 and TRBJ2-3; 11 nucleotides agree with TRBD1. Sequencing input: memory CD8+ T cells from PBMCs. Described subset: CD45RO+ cells pooled with CCR7-negative TemRA cells. The clonotype comes from a man aged 18 to 29 in good health. Some clones in this sample may be carry-over from other donors' samples. This chain's CDR3 is CASSDWTGGKVDTQYF. CDR3 DNA: TGTGCCAGCAGTGACTGGACAGGGGGCAAGGTAGATACGCAGTATTTT.